The rows below give T cell receptor beta chains drawn from one sample of a study of early T cells in non-severe SARS-CoV-2 infection. Each CDR3 protein gets one entry after TCRdb re-called the 5' RACE reads with MiXCR. Here the sample spans around 40,000 distinct CDR3 sequences, about a tenth being singletons. Input material: whole blood. The receptor set was obtained from an adult who was a healthcare worker with PCR-confirmed SARS-CoV-2 infection or an uninfected control (not recorded which). Both conserved end residues are trimmed from each CDR3.

V	J	length	CDR3
TRBV2	TRBJ2-1	13	ASRNRPLGYNEQF
TRBV5-1	TRBJ2-2	13	ASSLRFSFTGELF
TRBV6-6	TRBJ2-7	9	ASRTRNEQY
TRBV7-9	TRBJ2-5	11	ASSQGDSETQY
TRBV15	TRBJ1-2	12	ATSLGTVRAGYT
TRBV29-1	TRBJ2-3	10	SARGARDTQY
TRBV4-3	TRBJ1-6	13	ASSQGQGNNSPLH
TRBV18	TRBJ1-2	13	ASSPPRAAGHSYT
TRBV7-7	TRBJ2-2	13	ASSFTGTDTGELF
TRBV19	TRBJ2-3	12	ASRGYTRADTQY
TRBV6-5	TRBJ2-7	11	ASSYDGGRMRY
TRBV7-9	TRBJ1-2	10	ASSLNNYGYT
TRBV11-2	TRBJ2-7	12	ASSLSGLVYEQY
TRBV7-2	TRBJ1-1	16	ASSYGTGTGRRGTEAF
TRBV12-3/TRBV12-4	TRBJ1-3	12	ASSPQGWGNTIY
TRBV18	TRBJ1-3	11	ATTPGAGNTIY
TRBV25-1	TRBJ2-3	10	ASSEYGDTQY
TRBV7-2	TRBJ2-1	14	ASSPTGAGSYNEQF
TRBV3-1	TRBJ1-1	13	ASSQDHAGGTEAF
TRBV7-2	TRBJ1-1	11	ASSLRSESEAF
TRBV28	TRBJ1-5	12	ASSPPRGSQPQH
TRBV20-1	TRBJ2-3	10	SAREYTDTQY
TRBV7-9	TRBJ2-3	15	ASSRLGLAGGGDTQY
TRBV5-1	TRBJ1-5	13	ASSLDRGHNQPQH
TRBV5-4	TRBJ2-2	13	ASSLQGIGTGELF
TRBV19	TRBJ2-2	12	ASPGTVNTGELF
TRBV12-5	TRBJ2-1	14	ASGIGDTRLAGEQF
TRBV5-8	TRBJ1-5	10	ASSSEDQPQH
TRBV20-1	TRBJ2-5	9	SGQVEKTQY
TRBV20-1	TRBJ2-3	12	SARPLATTDTQY
TRBV24-1	TRBJ2-3	12	ATSDTRTANMQY
TRBV29-1	TRBJ2-7	10	SVGTVSYEQY
TRBV12-3/TRBV12-4	TRBJ1-2	12	ASRRDVDGYGYT
TRBV27	TRBJ1-6	11	ASSTRQGMSLH
TRBV5-6	TRBJ2-3	13	ASSADRGQSDTQY
TRBV7-6	TRBJ1-1	10	ASSRLNTEAF
TRBV20-1	TRBJ2-3	14	SARDMERDSTDTQY
TRBV7-9	TRBJ2-2	14	ASSLVASGNTGELF
TRBV7-2	TRBJ2-7	13	ASSLMGESSYEQY
TRBV29-1	TRBJ2-1	11	SVFSGGYNEQF
TRBV30	TRBJ2-5	11	ARARRTQETQY
TRBV11-2	TRBJ1-3	12	ATHGQGSGNTIY
TRBV15	TRBJ1-2	10	ATSRNGYGYT
TRBV3-1	TRBJ1-3	13	ASSQPNNAGNTIY
TRBV7-2	TRBJ2-7	13	ASSPRGTGFSEQY
TRBV3-1	TRBJ2-7	13	ASRQTGTGFYEQY
TRBV7-9	TRBJ2-5	11	ASKEADQETQY
TRBV20-1	TRBJ2-5	15	SATPHSVVGRRETQY
TRBV11-2	TRBJ1-4	13	ASSLERGANEKLF
TRBV12-3/TRBV12-4	TRBJ1-2	13	ASSARDWRRYGYT
TRBV20-1	TRBJ1-5	12	SASNRAFNQPQH
TRBV4-2	TRBJ1-2	13	ASSQEWTGTNGYT
TRBV20-1	TRBJ2-2	12	SARASGGAGELF
TRBV7-2	TRBJ2-7	14	ASSRNPPLSIYEQY
TRBV4-3	TRBJ1-2	13	ASSFRTGANYGYT
TRBV20-1	TRBJ1-4	14	SARDLGTGGNEKLF
TRBV5-1	TRBJ1-4	13	ASSLSQGGREKLF
TRBV6-4	TRBJ1-1	11	ASIGTGGVEAF
TRBV24-1	TRBJ2-2	13	VTSATVGNTGELF